This TCR beta chain was sequenced for a study of shared clonotypes between healthy human individuals. Study observations and caveats: On the whole, naive subsets had larger estimated richness than memory subsets had. Depth was large, yet rarefaction showed that sorted-subset sequencing was incomplete.

Libraries were prepared by immunoSEQ multiplex PCR; TCRdb keeps only in-frame clonotypes and omits some of them. The table includes about 600,000 clones, about 96% detected once. Adult Caucasians living in Nashville, Tennessee made up all of the donors. Notes on this clone: What it recognizes is unknown.

CDR1 and CDR2 (germline): SQVTM, ANQGSEA. After removal of 3 bases from V and 8 bases from J, the junction contained 10 bases not matched to a gene. The CDR3 length is 15 residues. This sequence originates from a woman in her twenties or thirties in good health. Material: naive CD4+ T cells sorted from blood. The subset here: CD45RA+ positively selected. This chain connects TRBV29-1 to TRBJ1-2; 12 nucleotides line up with TRBD1. The DNA of the CDR3 is TGCAGCGTTGACAGGAGCGGGACAGGGGGCGAAGGCTACACCTTC. It codes for CSVDRSGTGGEGYTF.